This TCR beta chain was retrieved from a study of shared clonotypes between healthy human individuals. TCRdb's table, derived via immunoSEQ multiplex PCR, lists solely in-frame clones and lacks some. There are approximately 2,300,000 clones in the sample; roughly 92% occur only once, and about 0.36% lies in the top ten. This TCR was recovered from a man younger than 35 in good health. Some clones in this sample may be carry-over from other donors' samples. Sequenced: naive CD4+ T cells from PBMCs. Subset of the sample: CD45RA+ positively selected.

The CDR3 DNA reads as TGCGCCAGCAGCCAAGACGGGACAGGGGGGTCGGAGACCCAGTACTTC. Protein: CASSQDGTGGSETQYF. The chain couples TRBV4-1 to TRBJ2-5; 11 bases match TRBD1. The CDR3 has 16 residues. The ends lost 0 bases at V and 5 bases at J; junction bases unmatched: 5. Germline V gene data show CDR1 as MGHRA and CDR2 as YSYEKL.